This T cell receptor beta chain was documented in a study of T-cell memory formation after mild COVID-19. Across the whole study: There were largely donor-specific TCR clusters.

The study's findings and limits: Clones that contracted from day 15 to 85 were balanced CD4/CD8, while later expanders leaned CD4+.

Researchers used 5'RACE with constant-segment primers to make TCR alpha and TCR beta cDNA libraries that carry sample barcodes and UMIs. TCRdb analysed the 5' RACE reads with MiXCR anew, one entry per CDR3 protein. The sample records hundreds of thousands of distinct CDR3 sequences, about a fifth being singletons. This clonotype has a handful of counts. Its target is not known. Germline trimming cut 0 bases from V and 4 bases from J; bases unmatched to any gene: 0. The length of the CDR3 is 15 residues. Germline V gene sequence: CDR1 SGDLS, CDR2 YYNGEE. The sample comprised PBMCs or a T cell subset sorted from them (not recorded which). This TCR came from an adult woman who had mild COVID-19 (a few samples of this study predate the infection). Cell type and time point are not known. J is TRBJ1-5 and V is TRBV9, with 11 bases aligning to TRBD1. The CDR3 sequence is CASSVGDRGNQPQHF. CDR3 in DNA: TGTGCCAGCAGCGTAGGGGACAGGGGGAATCAGCCCCAGCATTTT.